Sequencing of this T cell receptor beta chain was carried out in a study of glioma-infiltrating T cells after dendritic cell vaccination. The CDR3 is 15 amino acids. The ends were cut back, 3 bases at V and 1 base at J, with 11 bases in the middle. Germline CDR1 is MNHNS and CDR2 is SASEGT. The table came from immunoSEQ multiplex PCR; TCRdb's copy has only in-frame clones and leaves some out. The profile shows about 87,000 clones, about 90% of them singletons. Sequencing used blood, obtained before dendritic cell vaccination. The chain employs TRBV6-1 and TRBJ2-3; maybe TRBD2 (6 bases). The source of this sequence is a human donor with glioblastoma. The CDR3 sequence is CASSESSSGTDTQYF. In DNA form, the CDR3 reads TGTGCCAGCAGTGAGTCGTCTAGCGGCACAGATACGCAGTATTTT.